These T cell receptor beta chains were read from a single sample in a study of blood T cell repertoires in COVID-19. Profiled with immunoSEQ multiplex PCR; TCRdb holds only in-frame clones, not every one. The table shows under 35,000 clones, with roughly nine tenths occurring only once. Sequenced sample: peripheral blood. These receptors were taken from a man aged 65 to 79 with active COVID-19. Both conserved end residues are part of each CDR3. A D gene is named only where the DNA matches it firmly. Only part of the rows carry a size: once, few, many, or a class if the clone is expanded.

V	size	J	D	CDR3	DNA
TRBV10-3	.	TRBJ2-1	TRBD2	CAISGTSGRFINEQFF	TGTGCCATCAGTGGAACTAGCGGGAGGTTCATCAATGAGCAGTTCTTC
TRBV18	.	TRBJ1-3	TRBD1	CASSPDRASGNTIYF	TGTGCCAGCTCACCAGACAGGGCTTCTGGAAACACCATATATTTT
TRBV19	.	TRBJ2-7	.	CASSPNQGPYEQYF	TGTGCCAGTAGCCCCAACCAGGGTCCCTACGAGCAGTACTTC
TRBV19	.	TRBJ2-7	TRBD1	CASSSNYRDRNSYEQYF	TGTGCCAGTAGTTCAAACTACCGGGACAGGAATTCATACGAGCAGTACTTC
TRBV28	.	TRBJ1-1	.	CASSSGSLNTEAFF	TGTGCCAGCAGTTCAGGGTCATTGAACACTGAAGCTTTCTTT
TRBV5-7	.	TRBJ2-7	.	CASSSAGQPYEQYF	TGTGCCAGCAGCTCCGCAGGGCAACCCTACGAGCAGTACTTC
TRBV3-1/TRBV3-2	.	TRBJ2-1	TRBD2	CASSQVGLVVYNEQFF	TGTGCCAGCAGCCAAGTGGGACTAGTGGTTTACAATGAGCAGTTCTTC
TRBV27	.	TRBJ2-2	TRBD1	CASSFRPGTGDENTGELFF	TGTGCCAGCAGTTTTCGTCCCGGGACAGGGGATGAGAACACCGGGGAGCTGTTTTTT
TRBV3-1/TRBV3-2	.	TRBJ1-1	.	CASSQVGGYTEAFF	TGTGCCAGCAGCCAAGTTGGGGGGTACACTGAAGCTTTCTTT
TRBV5-4	.	TRBJ1-2	.	CASSLQGYYGYTF	TGTGCCAGCAGCTTACAGGGTTACTATGGCTACACCTTC
TRBV28	.	TRBJ2-5	TRBD2	CASGAGGGETQYF	TGTGCCAGCGGGGCGGGAGGGGGAGAGACCCAGTACTTC
TRBV28	.	TRBJ1-3	.	CASSLGGGWAGNTIYF	TGTGCCAGCAGTTTAGGGGGCGGGTGGGCTGGAAACACCATATATTTT
TRBV7-2	.	TRBJ2-7	TRBD1	CASSKGGQGRREQYF	TGTGCCAGCAGCAAAGGCGGACAGGGGAGGAGGGAGCAGTACTTC
TRBV9	.	TRBJ2-3	.	CASSVARAPGDTQYF	TGTGCCAGCAGCGTAGCTCGAGCGCCAGGGGATACGCAGTATTTT
TRBV29-1	.	TRBJ2-7	.	CSVLESELYF	TGCAGCGTATTAGAATCGGAGCTGTACTTC
TRBV5-1	.	TRBJ2-6	TRBD1	CASSLGGTGIGANVLTF	TGCGCCAGCAGCTTGGGTGGGACAGGTATTGGGGCCAACGTCCTGACTTTC
TRBV4-1	.	TRBJ2-7	TRBD2	CASSPRTSGEEYEQYF	TGCGCCAGCAGCCCGAGGACTAGCGGAGAGGAATACGAGCAGTACTTC
TRBV7-9	few	TRBJ2-2	TRBD1	CASNRQGSFTGELFF	TGTGCCAGCAACCGACAGGGAAGTTTCACCGGGGAGCTGTTTTTT
TRBV6-6	.	TRBJ1-2	.	CASTDPGRNGYTF	TGTGCCAGCACAGACCCGGGGAGGAACGGCTACACCTTC
TRBV4-1	.	TRBJ2-2	TRBD2	CASSQEFRLAGGGELFF	TGCGCCAGCAGCCAAGAATTTAGGCTAGCGGGAGGGGGGGAGCTGTTTTTT
TRBV18	.	TRBJ1-1	.	CASSLRGINTEAFF	TGTGCCAGCTCCCTCAGGGGAATCAACACTGAAGCTTTCTTT
TRBV5-1	.	TRBJ1-2	.	CASSLAGHSLGYTF	TGCGCCAGCAGCTTGGCCGGACACTCCCTCGGCTACACCTTC
TRBV11-2	once	TRBJ2-7	.	CASSLAGRATSYEQYF	TGTGCCAGCAGCTTAGCTGGCAGGGCCACCTCCTACGAGCAGTACTTC
TRBV30	once	TRBJ2-5	TRBD2	CAWSVGEGETQYF	TGTGCCTGGAGTGTGGGGGAGGGGGAGACCCAGTACTTC
TRBV4-3	.	TRBJ2-1	TRBD2	CASGLAVTNEQFF	TGCGCCAGCGGGCTAGCGGTGACTAATGAGCAGTTCTTC
TRBV5-1	.	TRBJ2-5	.	CASSLGREETQYF	TGCGCCAGCAGCTTGGGCCGGGAAGAGACCCAGTACTTC